The 6 T cell receptor beta chains listed next were all sequenced from one sample in a study of cytomegalovirus exposure and HLA in healthy donors. PCR used 60 Vbeta primers and 13 Jbeta primers. Using immunoSEQ multiplex PCR, the repertoire was profiled, and TCRdb retains in-frame clones only, with some absent. The sample yields 170,000 or so clones, about four fifths seen once. Material: PBMCs. The source of these receptors is a girl between 5 and 17 years old in good health and CMV-seropositive.

This clone was seen just once. The V gene is TRBV15, the J gene TRBJ1-1; 9 bases are a match to TRBD1. This CDR3 has 15 residues. Looked up from germline, CDR1 is LNHNV and CDR2 is YYDKDF (reference sequence). The ends lost 0 bases at V and 4 bases at J; junction bases unmatched: 3. The CDR3 nucleotides read TGTGCCACCAGCAGAGAAACAGGGGGCGGCACTGAAGCTTTCTTT. Protein product: CATSRETGGGTEAFF.

The chain employs TRBV6-6 and TRBJ2-7; D is undetermined. The CDR3 runs to 12 residues. Per the germline V gene, CDR1 is MNHNY and CDR2 is SVGAGI (reference sequence). Trimming pared 5 bases from V and 4 bases from J, leaving 9 bases between. For the CDR3, the DNA is TGTGCCAGCAGTCCAGACGGGTACGAGCAGTACTTC. Translation gives CASSPDGYEQYF.

The V and J genes are TRBV6-1 and TRBJ1-5; 7 nucleotides line up with TRBD1. The germline gives CDR1 MNHNS, CDR2 SASEGT. CDR3 length: 15 amino acids. Germline trimming cut 6 bases from V and 5 bases from J; bases unmatched to any gene: 10. CDR3: CASRDRDSYYQPQHF. DNA of the CDR3: TGTGCCAGCAGAGACCGGGACAGCTACTATCAGCCCCAGCATTTT.

This rearrangement joins TRBV23-1 to TRBJ1-2; no reliable D call. TRBV23-1 is sorted into the ORF group, with uncertain function. This CDR3 is built from 13 residues. V lost 8 bases, J lost 4 bases, and 14 bases lay in between. This CDR3 reads CASAGELIYGYTF. DNA of the CDR3: TGCGCCAGCGCCGGGGAGTTAATCTATGGCTACACCTTC.

CDR3 bases: TGCGCCAGCAGCCATTACAGGGACAACTATGGCTACACCTTC. Its protein product is CASSHYRDNYGYTF. The gene calls are TRBV5-1 and TRBJ1-2; maybe TRBD1 (6 bases). The CDR3 length is 14 residues. Germline-derived CDR1 and CDR2 are SGHRS and YFSETQ. The V gene lost 4 bases and the J gene lost 2 bases, with 12 bases spanning the gap.

This clone was seen once. V and J are TRBV11-2 and TRBJ2-1, with D perhaps TRBD1 (6 bases). CDR3 length: 16 residues. The germline CDR1 and CDR2 sequences are SGHAT and FQNNGV. V was pared by 2 bases and J by 0 bases, with 11 bases between. CDR3 sequence: CASSLRTDSSYNEQFF. The CDR3 nucleotides are TGTGCCAGCAGCTTAAGGACAGACAGCTCCTACAATGAGCAGTTCTTC. Full variable domain (outside the CDR3, taken from reference TRBV11-2 and TRBJ2-1): EAGVAQSPRYKIIEKRQSVAFWCNPISGHATLYWYQQILGQGPKLLIQFQNNGVVDDSQLPKDRFSAERLKGVDSTLKIQPAKLEDSAVYLCASSLRTDSSYNEQFFGPGTRLTVL.